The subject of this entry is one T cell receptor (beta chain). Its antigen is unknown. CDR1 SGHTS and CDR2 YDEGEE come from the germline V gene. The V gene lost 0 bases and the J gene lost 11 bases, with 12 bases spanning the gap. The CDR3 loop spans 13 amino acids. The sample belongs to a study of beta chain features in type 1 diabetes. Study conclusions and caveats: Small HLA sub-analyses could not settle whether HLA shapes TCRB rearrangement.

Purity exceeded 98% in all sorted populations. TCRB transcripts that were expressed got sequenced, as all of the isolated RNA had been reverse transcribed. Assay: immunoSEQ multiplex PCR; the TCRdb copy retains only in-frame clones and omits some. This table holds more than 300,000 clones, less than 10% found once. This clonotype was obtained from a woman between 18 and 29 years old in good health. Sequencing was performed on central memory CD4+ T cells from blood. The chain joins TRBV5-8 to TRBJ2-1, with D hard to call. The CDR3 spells CASSLVAVAKQFF. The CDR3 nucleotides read TGTGCCAGCAGCTTGGTGGCAGTCGCCAAGCAGTTCTTC.